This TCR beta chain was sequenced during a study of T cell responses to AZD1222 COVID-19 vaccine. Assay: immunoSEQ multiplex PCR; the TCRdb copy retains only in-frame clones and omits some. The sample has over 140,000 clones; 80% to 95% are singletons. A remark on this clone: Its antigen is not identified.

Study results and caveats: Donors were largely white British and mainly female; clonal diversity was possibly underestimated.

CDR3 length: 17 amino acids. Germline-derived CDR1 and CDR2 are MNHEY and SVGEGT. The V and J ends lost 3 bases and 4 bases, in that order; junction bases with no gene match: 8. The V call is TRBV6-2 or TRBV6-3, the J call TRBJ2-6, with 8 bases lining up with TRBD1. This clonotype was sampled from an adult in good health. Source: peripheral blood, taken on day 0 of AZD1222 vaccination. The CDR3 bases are TGTGCCAGCAGTTATGGACAGGGAGCTCTGGGGGCCAACGTCCTGACTTTC. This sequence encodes CASSYGQGALGANVLTF.